A single sample is the source of the 28 T cell receptor beta chains below, sequenced in a study of blood T cell repertoires in COVID-19. Assay used: immunoSEQ multiplex PCR; TCRdb lists only in-frame clones, some missing. The table includes roughly 120,000 clones, approximately 87% detected once. The sequencing input was peripheral blood. The receptors come from a man between 25 and 39 years old with acute or convalescent COVID-19.

V is TRBV12-5 and J is TRBJ2-5, with D possibly matching TRBD2 (6 bases). Germline V gene sequence: CDR1 LGHNT, CDR2 FRNRAP. The CDR3 has 15 amino acids. Trimming took 6 bases from V and 2 from J, leaving 16 bases between them. The CDR3 reads CASGGGSLRQETQYF. CDR3 DNA: TGTGCTAGTGGGGGGGGATCTCTACGACAAGAGACCCAGTACTTC.

This rearrangement joins TRBV4-3 to TRBJ2-1; tentatively, D is TRBD1 (5 bases). V dropped 1 base and J dropped 4 bases, with 11 bases sitting between them. The germline V gene encodes CDR1 LGHNA and CDR2 YSLEER. The length of the CDR3 is 15 residues. The CDR3 DNA sequence: TGCGCCAGCAGCCAAGTGACAGAAGGGTACAATGAGCAGTTCTTC. This gives the protein CASSQVTEGYNEQFF.

The rearrangement joins TRBV2 to TRBJ1-4; 7 bases agree with TRBD1. Unmatched junction bases numbered 14, after V lost 2 bases and J lost 8 bases. Per germline, CDR1 SNHLY and CDR2 FYNNEI. CDR3 length: 17 amino acids. The CDR3: CASSEPLGGQKKEKLFF. The CDR3 DNA follows: TGTGCCAGCAGTGAACCCCTAGGGGGCCAGAAGAAGGAAAAACTGTTTTTT.

This chain connects TRBV14 to TRBJ2-3; TRBD2 agrees at 10 bases. CDR3 size: 15 residues. Germline CDR1 reads SGHDN; CDR2 reads FVKESK. Losses at the gene ends were 2 bases for V and 8 bases for J; bases not matched to a gene: 7. The CDR3 region has the DNA TGTGCCAGCAGCCAACTAGCGGGGGAGGGAGCTACGCAGTATTTT. This encodes CASSQLAGEGATQYF.

This sequence joins TRBV5-4 and TRBJ1-2, with TRBD1 as a possible D gene (5 bases). The germline V and J ends were trimmed by 1 base and 9 bases, with 22 bases remaining between them. CDR3 length: 16 amino acids. In germline, CDR1 is SGHNT, CDR2 YYREEE (reference sequence). The DNA of the CDR3 is TGTGCCAGCAGCTTGCCGGAAAACAGGTCTGTCATGCGCTACACCTTC. Amino acids: CASSLPENRSVMRYTF.

The CDR3 is CATLPGQGNTGELFF. CDR3 coding DNA: TGTGCCACCCTGCCGGGACAGGGGAACACCGGGGAGCTGTTTTTT. V and J are TRBV10-3 and TRBJ2-2, with 9 bases aligning to TRBD1. This CDR3 has 15 residues. Germline V gene data show CDR1 as ENHRY and CDR2 as SYGVKD. The J segment lost 1 base and the V segment lost 10 bases, leaving 7 bases of the junction unmatched.

The rearrangement joins TRBV10-3 to TRBJ2-1; 8 nucleotides align to TRBD2. The germline gives CDR1 ENHRY, CDR2 SYGVKD. This CDR3 is built from 15 residues. V gave up 2 bases and J gave up 4 bases; unmatched junction bases: 4. CDR3 nucleotides: TGTGCCATCAGTGAGGGCGGGGGGTCTTACAATGAGCAGTTCTTC. Its protein is CAISEGGGSYNEQFF.

The genes are TRBV7-8 and TRBJ2-7; tentative D call: TRBD1 (6 bases). The V end lost 1 base, the J end lost 5 bases, and 15 bases lay between the germline ends. Germline V gene sequence: CDR1 SGHVS, CDR2 FQNEAQ. This CDR3 spans 15 amino acids. The CDR3 spells CASSLGGRGYNEQYV. The CDR3 region has the DNA TGTGCCAGCAGCTTAGGGGGCAGGGGTTACAACGAGCAGTACGTC.

The chain is built from TRBV9 and TRBJ1-1; tentative D call: TRBD1 (6 bases). CDR1 and CDR2 (germline): SGDLS, YYNGEE. The germline V and J ends were trimmed by 3 bases and 8 bases, with 14 bases remaining between them. CDR3 length: 13 residues. CDR3 region: CASSEGQSSEAFF. CDR3 DNA: TGTGCCAGCAGCGAAGGACAGAGCTCGGAAGCTTTCTTT.

With respect to this clone: One junction end does not reproduce the germline sequence, and a read error may be involved. V usage is TRBV20-1 and J usage is TRBJ2-7; 11 nucleotides line up with TRBD2. The CDR3 has 11 residues. Per germline, CDR1 DFQATT and CDR2 SNEGSKA (reference sequence). CDR3 protein: CSARLAGILNF. The CDR3 DNA is TGCAGTGCGAGACTAGCGGGGATCTTGAACTTC.

The chain carries TRBV11-2 and TRBJ2-2; D is ambiguous. This CDR3 is 15 amino acids long. From germline, CDR1 is SGHAT and CDR2 FQNNGV. The V end was cut by 1 base, the J end by 0 bases, with 6 bases between. The CDR3 reads CASSLGGSNTGELFF. As DNA, the CDR3 is TGTGCCAGCAGCTTAGGAGGTTCGAACACCGGGGAGCTGTTTTTT.

The J gene is TRBJ1-4, the V gene TRBV6-4; 10 bases map to TRBD1. Losses at the gene ends were 6 bases for V and 4 bases for J; bases not matched to a gene: 5. CDR3 length equals 15 residues. The germline V gene has CDR1 MRHNA and CDR2 SNTAGT. In nucleotides, the CDR3 is TGTGCCAGCAGGCCATGGACAGGGGGTAATGAAAAACTGTTTTTT. It encodes CASRPWTGGNEKLFF.

The rearrangement uses TRBV5-1 and TRBJ2-1; TRBD2 matches at 9 bases. J was trimmed by 7 bases and V by 0 bases; bases with no gene match: 8. Looked up from germline, CDR1 is SGHRS and CDR2 is YFSETQ. This CDR3 has 16 amino acids. The CDR3 loop reads CASSLGPLAGQNEQFF. The CDR3 region has the DNA TGCGCCAGCAGCTTGGGGCCGCTAGCGGGACAGAATGAGCAGTTCTTC.

CDR3 sequence (DNA): TGCGCCAGCAGCCAAGAGGGGGCCCAGGGAATGGGCGGCTACACCTTC. This translates into CASSQEGAQGMGGYTF. The rearrangement uses TRBV4-1 and TRBJ1-2, with D perhaps TRBD1 (6 bases). In germline, CDR1 is MGHRA, CDR2 YSYEKL. The CDR3 has 16 residues. Trimming took off 0 bases at V and 8 bases at J, with 19 bases between the two ends.

This clone has more than one count but fewer than ten. This chain connects TRBV11-2 to TRBJ1-1; D remains ambiguous. Germline loops: CDR1 SGHAT, CDR2 FQNNGV. Trimming stripped 1 base from V and 5 bases from J, with 8 bases between. The CDR3 runs 13 residues. In nucleotides, the CDR3 is TGTGCCAGCAGCTTAGTGCGGTTTACTGAAGCTTTCTTT. Translation: CASSLVRFTEAFF.

V and J are TRBV24-1 and TRBJ2-7; TRBD2 matches at 7 bases. Germline CDR1 KGHDR, CDR2 SFDVKD. The CDR3 runs to 14 residues. J was trimmed by 5 bases and V by 5 bases; bases with no gene match: 8. CDR3 protein: CATSGWTRSNEQYV. In nucleotides, the CDR3 is TGTGCCACCAGTGGTTGGACTAGGTCCAACGAGCAGTACGTC.

V and J are TRBV6-5 and TRBJ2-5; D not resolved. Germline assignment: CDR1 MNHEY and CDR2 SVGAGI. The CDR3 loop spans 12 amino acids. Trimming cost V 6 bases and J 5 bases, with 10 bases left between them. The CDR3 DNA sequence: TGTGCCAGCAGCTCGAATCGGGAGACCCAGTACTTC. Translating it yields CASSSNRETQYF.

V usage is TRBV5-6 and J usage is TRBJ2-5; TRBD2 agrees at 11 bases. Germline loops: CDR1 SGHDT, CDR2 YYEEEE. V trimming: 4 bases; J trimming: 0 bases; junction bases outside the gene matches: 5. The CDR3 sequence is 16 residues long. In nucleotides, the CDR3 is TGTGCCAGCAGCACCCGACTAGCGGGGTACCAAGAGACCCAGTACTTC. Protein product: CASSTRLAGYQETQYF.

The J gene is TRBJ2-1, the V gene TRBV19; 12 nucleotides align to TRBD2. This CDR3 has 17 residues. Germline V gives CDR1 LNHDA, CDR2 SQIVND (reference sequence). The trim removed 1 base at V and 4 bases at J, leaving 5 bases unmatched. CDR3 DNA sequence: TGTGCCAGTAGTATAGCTAGCGGGGGGGCCTTGTACAATGAGCAGTTCTTC. Protein product: CASSIASGGALYNEQFF.

The chain links TRBV4-2 to TRBJ2-7; 7 bases line up with TRBD2. This CDR3 contains 13 residues. Germline-derived CDR1 and CDR2 are LGHNA and YNFKEQ. Trimming took 3 bases from V and 4 from J; bases not matched to a gene: 3. The CDR3 loop is CASSHGGGYEQYF. The CDR3 nucleotides are TGTGCCAGCAGCCACGGCGGGGGATACGAGCAGTACTTC.

V is TRBV6-1 and J is TRBJ2-3, with D uncertain. V lost 4 bases to trimming and J lost 4 bases, with 21 bases between them. The V gene's germline CDR1 is MNHNS and CDR2 SASEGT. This CDR3 region has 17 residues. This CDR3 is CASSVFTPGSLADTQYF. In DNA, the CDR3 is TGTGCCAGCAGTGTTTTCACCCCAGGCTCCTTGGCAGATACGCAGTATTTT.

V gene TRBV7-9 combines with J gene TRBJ2-7, with D tentatively TRBD1 (5 bases). Trimming left V 3 bases short and J 0 bases short, with 9 bases between. The CDR3 sequence is 14 residues long. CDR1 and CDR2 (germline): SEHNR, FQNEAQ (reference sequence). CDR3 loop: CASSLSDSSYEQYF. CDR3 bases: TGTGCCAGCAGCTTGTCAGACAGCTCCTACGAGCAGTACTTC. The full variable domain, completed using reference TRBV7-9 and TRBJ2-7, is DTGVSQNPRHKITKRGQNVTFRCDPISEHNRLYWYRQTLGQGPEFLTYFQNEAQLEKSRLLSDRFSAERPKGSFSTLEIQRTEQGDSAMYLCASSLSDSSYEQYFGPGTRLTVT.

This chain joins TRBV6-5 and TRBJ2-2; D might be TRBD2 (5 bases). V was shortened by 5 bases and J by 4 bases, with 11 bases between the two germline ends. The germline gives CDR1 MNHEY, CDR2 SVGAGI. The CDR3 runs to 14 residues. CDR3 residues: CASSQIGITGELFF. CDR3 nucleotide sequence: TGTGCCAGCAGTCAAATCGGGATCACCGGGGAGCTGTTTTTT.

The J gene is TRBJ2-3, the V gene TRBV28; 7 bases agree with TRBD2. The CDR3 extends over 12 amino acids. Germline V CDR1 and CDR2: MDHEN, SYDVKM. The CDR3 spells CCSSGDTDTQYF. CDR3 DNA sequence: TGTTGTTCTAGCGGTGACACAGATACGCAGTATTTT.

The rearrangement uses TRBV15 and TRBJ1-1; a possible D gene is TRBD1 (6 bases). The CDR3 length is 14 residues. Germline assignment: CDR1 LNHNV and CDR2 YYDKDF (reference sequence). Trimming removed 2 bases at V and 1 base at J, with 8 bases between. Here the CDR3 DNA reads TGTGCCACCAGCAGACAGGGGTCGAACACTGAAGCTTTCTTT. Encoded protein: CATSRQGSNTEAFF.

The rearrangement links TRBV4-1 to TRBJ2-4, with 11 bases aligning to TRBD1. Germline values: CDR1 MGHRA, CDR2 YSYEKL. The V and J ends lost 2 bases and 5 bases, in that order; junction bases with no gene match: 11. CDR3 length equals 18 residues. CDR3 loop: CASSQPFGTGGSENIQYF. The CDR3 DNA reads TGCGCCAGCAGCCAACCCTTCGGGACAGGGGGATCGGAAAACATTCAGTACTTC.

The rearrangement joins TRBV21-1 to TRBJ2-7; the table gives TRBD2 as D, unverified against the DNA. TRBV21-1 is a documented pseudogene. This CDR3 contains 16 residues. In DNA, the CDR3 is TGTGCCAGCAGCAAAGGGAGAACTAGCGGGAGGTCCGAATGGTACGTC. This translates into CASSKGRTSGRSEWYV.

The rearrangement joins TRBV14 to TRBJ2-1; 9 positions match TRBD2. The CDR3 consists of 15 residues. Germline V gene lookup returns CDR1 SGHDN and CDR2 FVKESK. J was trimmed by 9 bases and V by 1 base; bases with no gene match: 7. CDR3 DNA sequence: TGTGCCAGCAGCCAAGCCCTAGCGGGACGGGTTGAGCAGTTCTTC. Residues: CASSQALAGRVEQFF.